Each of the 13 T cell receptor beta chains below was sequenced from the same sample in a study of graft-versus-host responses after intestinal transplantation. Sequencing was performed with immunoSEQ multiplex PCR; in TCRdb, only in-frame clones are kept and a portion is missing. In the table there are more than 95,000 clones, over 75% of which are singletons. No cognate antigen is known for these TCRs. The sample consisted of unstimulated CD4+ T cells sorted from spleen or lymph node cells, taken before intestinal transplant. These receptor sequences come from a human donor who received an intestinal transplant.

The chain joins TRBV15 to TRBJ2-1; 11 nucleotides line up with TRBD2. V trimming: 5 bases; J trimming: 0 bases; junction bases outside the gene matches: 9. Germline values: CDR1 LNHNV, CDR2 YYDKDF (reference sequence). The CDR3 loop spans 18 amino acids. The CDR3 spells CATSSVQTSGASYNEQFF. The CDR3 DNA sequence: TGTGCCACCAGCTCCGTTCAGACTAGCGGGGCCTCCTACAATGAGCAGTTCTTC.

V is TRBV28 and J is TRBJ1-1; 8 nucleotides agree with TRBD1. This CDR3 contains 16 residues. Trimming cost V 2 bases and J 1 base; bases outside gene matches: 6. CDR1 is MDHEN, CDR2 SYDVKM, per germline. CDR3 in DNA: TGTGCCAGCAGTTTACATCCCGGGACAGGGAACACTGAAGCTTTCTTT. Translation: CASSLHPGTGNTEAFF.

The CDR3 nucleotides read TGCGCCAGCAGCTCGGCAGGGCAGGTGGTGAGCTACACCTTC. Its protein is CASSSAGQVVSYTF. The rearrangement joins TRBV5-1 to TRBJ1-2; a weak D match, TRBD1 (5 bases). With 3 bases removed from V and 9 bases from J, the gap between germline ends came to 18 bases. The CDR3 length is 14 residues. The germline gives CDR1 SGHRS, CDR2 YFSETQ.

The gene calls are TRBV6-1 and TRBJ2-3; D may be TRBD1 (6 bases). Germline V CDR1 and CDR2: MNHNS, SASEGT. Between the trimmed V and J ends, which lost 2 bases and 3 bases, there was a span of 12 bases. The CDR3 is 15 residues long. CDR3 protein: CASSEIQGSTDTQYF. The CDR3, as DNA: TGTGCCAGCAGTGAAATACAGGGTTCTACAGATACGCAGTATTTT.

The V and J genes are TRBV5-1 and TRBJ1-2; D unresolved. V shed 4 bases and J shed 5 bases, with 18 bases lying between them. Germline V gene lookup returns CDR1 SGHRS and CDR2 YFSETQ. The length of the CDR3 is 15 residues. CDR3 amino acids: CASSTRTRFIYGYTF. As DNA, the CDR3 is TGCGCCAGCAGCACCCGGACCCGTTTCATTTATGGCTACACCTTC.

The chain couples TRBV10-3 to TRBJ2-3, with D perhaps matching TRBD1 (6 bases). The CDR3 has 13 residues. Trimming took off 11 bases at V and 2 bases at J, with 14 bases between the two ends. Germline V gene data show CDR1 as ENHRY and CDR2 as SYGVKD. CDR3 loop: CASRGQFTDTQYF. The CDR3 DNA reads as TGTGCCTCACGAGGACAGTTCACAGATACGCAGTATTTT.

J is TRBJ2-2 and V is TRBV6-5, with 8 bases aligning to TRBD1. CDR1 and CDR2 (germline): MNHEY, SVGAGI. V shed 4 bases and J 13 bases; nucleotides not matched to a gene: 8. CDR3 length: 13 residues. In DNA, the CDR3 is TGTGCCAGCAGTTCGTTCGGACAGGGAGGGCTGTTTTTT. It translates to CASSSFGQGGLFF.

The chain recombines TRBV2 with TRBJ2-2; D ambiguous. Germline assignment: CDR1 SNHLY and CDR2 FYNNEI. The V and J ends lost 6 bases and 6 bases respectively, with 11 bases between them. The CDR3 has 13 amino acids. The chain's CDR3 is CASSLYKAGELFF. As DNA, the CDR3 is TGTGCCAGCAGCCTATACAAGGCCGGGGAGCTGTTTTTT.

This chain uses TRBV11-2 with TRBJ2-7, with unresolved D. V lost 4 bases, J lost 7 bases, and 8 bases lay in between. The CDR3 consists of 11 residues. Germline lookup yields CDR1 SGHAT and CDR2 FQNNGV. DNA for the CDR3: TGTGCCAGCAGCTCTATGCGGGAGCAGTACTTC. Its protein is CASSSMREQYF.

The CDR3: CASSPSKWTPFHGYTF. CDR3 DNA sequence: TGTGCCAGCAGCCCTTCCAAGTGGACCCCGTTCCATGGCTACACCTTC. The chain combines TRBV28 with TRBJ1-2; no firm D call. Germline V lookup: CDR1 MDHEN, CDR2 SYDVKM. This CDR3 spans 16 amino acids. Trimming left V 6 bases short and J 6 bases short, with 23 bases between.

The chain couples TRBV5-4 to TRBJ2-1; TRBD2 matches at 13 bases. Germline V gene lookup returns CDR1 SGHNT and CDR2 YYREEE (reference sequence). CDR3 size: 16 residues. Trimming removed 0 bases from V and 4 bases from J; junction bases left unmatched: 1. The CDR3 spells CASSLGGLAGYNEQFF. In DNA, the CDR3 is TGTGCCAGCAGCTTGGGGGGACTAGCGGGGTACAATGAGCAGTTCTTC.

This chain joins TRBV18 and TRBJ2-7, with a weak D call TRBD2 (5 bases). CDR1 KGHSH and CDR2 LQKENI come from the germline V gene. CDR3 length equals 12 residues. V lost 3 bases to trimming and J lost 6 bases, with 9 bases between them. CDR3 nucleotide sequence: TGTGCCAGCTCACCGACCGAGGGCGAGCAGTACTTC. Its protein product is CASSPTEGEQYF. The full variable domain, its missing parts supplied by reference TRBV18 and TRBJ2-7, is NAGVMQNPRHLVRRRGQEARLRCSPMKGHSHVYWYRQLPEEGLKFMVYLQKENIIDESGMPKERFSAEFPKEGPSILRIQQVVRGDSAAYFCASSPTEGEQYFGPGTRLTVT.

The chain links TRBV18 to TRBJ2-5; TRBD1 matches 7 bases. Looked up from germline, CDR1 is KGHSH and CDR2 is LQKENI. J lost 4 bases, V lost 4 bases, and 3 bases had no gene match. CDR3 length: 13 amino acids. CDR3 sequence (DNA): TGTGCCAGCTCACTGAGACAGGGAGAGACCCAGTACTTC. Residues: CASSLRQGETQYF. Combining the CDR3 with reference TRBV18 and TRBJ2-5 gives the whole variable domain NAGVMQNPRHLVRRRGQEARLRCSPMKGHSHVYWYRQLPEEGLKFMVYLQKENIIDESGMPKERFSAEFPKEGPSILRIQQVVRGDSAAYFCASSLRQGETQYFGPGTRLLVL.